The source of this T cell receptor (beta chain) is a study of lung T cells in sarcoidosis with Löfgren's syndrome. The overall study: Repertoire analyses centered on Löfgren's syndrome patients.

Remarks on this clonotype: Being one base from a much bigger clone, this may be a read error.

MiXCR, applied by TCRdb to the reads, yields one record per CDR3 protein. The table records about 21,000 distinct CDR3 sequences, roughly 21% of them present only once. Germline V gives CDR1 SGHAT, CDR2 FQNNGV. CDR3 length: 20 residues. The J segment lost 2 bases and the V segment lost 5 bases, leaving 14 bases of the junction unmatched. Sequencing was performed on CD4+ T cells from PBMCs. This TCR was sampled from a human donor with sarcoidosis (Löfgren's syndrome or another form), or a control subject (not recorded which). The chain carries TRBV11-2 and TRBJ2-3, with 15 bases fitting TRBD2. CDR3 loop: CASSKRGRGLAGGVTDTQYF. CDR3 nucleotides: TGTGCCAGCAGCAAACGAGGGAGGGGACTAGCGGGAGGAGTCACAGATACGCAGTATTTT.